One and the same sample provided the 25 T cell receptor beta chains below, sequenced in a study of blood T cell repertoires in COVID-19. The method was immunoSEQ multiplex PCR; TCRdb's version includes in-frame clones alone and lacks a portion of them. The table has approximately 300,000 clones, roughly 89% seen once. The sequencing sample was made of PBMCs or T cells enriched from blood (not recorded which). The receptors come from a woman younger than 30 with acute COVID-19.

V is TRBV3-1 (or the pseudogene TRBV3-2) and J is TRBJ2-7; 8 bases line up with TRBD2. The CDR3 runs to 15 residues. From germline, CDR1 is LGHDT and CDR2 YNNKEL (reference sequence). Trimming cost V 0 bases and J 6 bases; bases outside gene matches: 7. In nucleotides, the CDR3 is TGTGCCAGCAGCCAAGAGGGGACTAGAGTCGGCGAGCAGTACTTC. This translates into CASSQEGTRVGEQYF.

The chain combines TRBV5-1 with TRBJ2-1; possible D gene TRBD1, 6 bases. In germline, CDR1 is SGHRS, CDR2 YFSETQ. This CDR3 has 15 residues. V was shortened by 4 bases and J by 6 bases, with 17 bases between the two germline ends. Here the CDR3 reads CASSPTGTRVNEQFF. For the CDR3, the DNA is TGCGCCAGCAGCCCCACCGGGACAAGGGTCAATGAGCAGTTCTTC. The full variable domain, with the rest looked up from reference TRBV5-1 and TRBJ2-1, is KAGVTQTPRYLIKTRGQQVTLSCSPISGHRSVSWYQQTPGQGLQFLFEYFSETQRNKGNFPGRFSGRQFSNSRSEMNVSTLELGDSALYLCASSPTGTRVNEQFFGPGTRLTVL.

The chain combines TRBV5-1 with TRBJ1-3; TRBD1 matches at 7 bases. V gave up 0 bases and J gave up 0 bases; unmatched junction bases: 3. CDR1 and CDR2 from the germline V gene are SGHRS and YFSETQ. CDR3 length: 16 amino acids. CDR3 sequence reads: CASSLEGQFSGNTIYF. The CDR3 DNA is TGCGCCAGCAGCTTGGAGGGACAGTTCTCTGGAAACACCATATATTTT.

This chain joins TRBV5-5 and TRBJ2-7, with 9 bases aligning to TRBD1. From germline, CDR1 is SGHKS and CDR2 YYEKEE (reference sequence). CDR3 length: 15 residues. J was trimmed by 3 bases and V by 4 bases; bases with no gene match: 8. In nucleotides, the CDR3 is TGTGCCAGCAGCGGCGGACAGGGGTCAATCTACGAGCAGTACTTC. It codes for CASSGGQGSIYEQYF.

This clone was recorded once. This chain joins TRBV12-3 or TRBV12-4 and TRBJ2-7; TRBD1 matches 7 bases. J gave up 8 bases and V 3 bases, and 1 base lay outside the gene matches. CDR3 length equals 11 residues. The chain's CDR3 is CASSLGQKQYF. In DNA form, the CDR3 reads TGTGCCAGCAGTTTGGGACAGAAGCAGTACTTC.

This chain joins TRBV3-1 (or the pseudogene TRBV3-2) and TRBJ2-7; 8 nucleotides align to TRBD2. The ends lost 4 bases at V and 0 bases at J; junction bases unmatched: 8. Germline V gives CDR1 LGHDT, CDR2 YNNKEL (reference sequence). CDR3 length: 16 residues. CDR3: CASSPFAGTSSYEQYF. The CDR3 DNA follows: TGTGCCAGCAGCCCCTTTGCCGGGACTAGCTCCTACGAGCAGTACTTC.

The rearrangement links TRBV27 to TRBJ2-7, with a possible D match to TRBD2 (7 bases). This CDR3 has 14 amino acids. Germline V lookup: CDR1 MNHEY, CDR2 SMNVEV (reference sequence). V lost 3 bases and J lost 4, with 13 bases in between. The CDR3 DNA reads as TGTGCCAGCAGTTTTCGGGGGGCTTGGTACGAGCAGTACTTC. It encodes CASSFRGAWYEQYF.

CDR3: CASSQTRGSPLHF. CDR3 DNA: TGTGCCAGCAGCCAAACACGGGGTTCACCCCTCCACTTT. The chain couples TRBV7-3 to TRBJ1-6; D remains ambiguous. CDR1 and CDR2 (germline): SGHTA, FQGTGA. This CDR3 is built from 13 residues. The V end was cut by 5 bases, the J end by 9 bases, with 11 bases between.

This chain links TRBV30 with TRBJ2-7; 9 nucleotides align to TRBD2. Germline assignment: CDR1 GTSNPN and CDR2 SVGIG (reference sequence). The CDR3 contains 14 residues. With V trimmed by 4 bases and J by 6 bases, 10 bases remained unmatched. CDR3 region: CAWTGPSGTLEQYF. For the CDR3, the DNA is TGTGCCTGGACTGGACCTAGCGGGACTCTCGAGCAGTACTTC.

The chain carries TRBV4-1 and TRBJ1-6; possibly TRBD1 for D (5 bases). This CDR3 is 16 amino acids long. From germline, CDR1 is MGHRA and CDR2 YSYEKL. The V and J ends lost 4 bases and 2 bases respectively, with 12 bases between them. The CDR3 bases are TGCGCCAGCAGCCGCGAAGCAGGGACCTATAATTCACCCCTCCACTTT. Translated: CASSREAGTYNSPLHF.

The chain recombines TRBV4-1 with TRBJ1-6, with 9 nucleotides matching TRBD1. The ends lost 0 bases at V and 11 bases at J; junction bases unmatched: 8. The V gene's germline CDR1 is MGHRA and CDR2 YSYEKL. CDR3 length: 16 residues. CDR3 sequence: CASSQEDGQGFAPLHF. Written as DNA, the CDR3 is TGCGCCAGCAGCCAAGAAGACGGACAGGGGTTTGCACCCCTCCACTTT.

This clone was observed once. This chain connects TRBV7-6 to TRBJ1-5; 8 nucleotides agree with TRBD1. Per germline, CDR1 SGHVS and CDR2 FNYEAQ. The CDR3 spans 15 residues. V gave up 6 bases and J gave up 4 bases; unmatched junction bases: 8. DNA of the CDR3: TGTGCCAGCAGTATAGGACAGGGAGGGAATCAGCCCCAGCATTTT. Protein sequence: CASSIGQGGNQPQHF.

In DNA, the CDR3 is TGCAGCGTTGAAGGAGAGCGGGAGGGCTCCTACGAGCAGTACTTC. It yields the protein CSVEGEREGSYEQYF. The chain combines TRBV29-1 with TRBJ2-7, with 10 nucleotides matching TRBD2. Trimming at V came to 1 base and at J to 0 bases, leaving 3 bases not matched to a gene. In germline, CDR1 is SQVTM, CDR2 ANQGSEA. The CDR3 totals 15 residues.

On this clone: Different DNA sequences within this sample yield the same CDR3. Here the CDR3 reads CASSLGTGNTDTQYF. In DNA, the CDR3 is TGCGCCAGCAGCTTGGGGACAGGGAACACAGATACGCAGTATTTT. The rearrangement uses TRBV5-1 and TRBJ2-3, with 8 nucleotides matching TRBD1. V lost 0 bases, J lost 2 bases, and 2 bases stayed unmatched. This CDR3 spans 15 amino acids. CDR1 and CDR2 from the germline V gene are SGHRS and YFSETQ. Full variable domain (outside the CDR3, taken from reference TRBV5-1 and TRBJ2-3): KAGVTQTPRYLIKTRGQQVTLSCSPISGHRSVSWYQQTPGQGLQFLFEYFSETQRNKGNFPGRFSGRQFSNSRSEMNVSTLELGDSALYLCASSLGTGNTDTQYFGPGTRLTVL.

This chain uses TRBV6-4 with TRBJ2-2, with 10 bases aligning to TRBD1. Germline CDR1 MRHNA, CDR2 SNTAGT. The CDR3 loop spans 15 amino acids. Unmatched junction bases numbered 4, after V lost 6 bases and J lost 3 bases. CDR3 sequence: CASSAGTGDTGELFF. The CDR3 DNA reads TGTGCCAGCAGCGCCGGGACAGGGGACACCGGGGAGCTGTTTTTT.

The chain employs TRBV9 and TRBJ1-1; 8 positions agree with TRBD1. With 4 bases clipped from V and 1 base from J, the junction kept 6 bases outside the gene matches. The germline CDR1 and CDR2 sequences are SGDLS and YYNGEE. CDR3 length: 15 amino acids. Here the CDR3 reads CASSLRTGRNTEAFF. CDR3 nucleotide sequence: TGTGCCAGCAGCCTGCGGACAGGGAGGAACACTGAAGCTTTCTTT.

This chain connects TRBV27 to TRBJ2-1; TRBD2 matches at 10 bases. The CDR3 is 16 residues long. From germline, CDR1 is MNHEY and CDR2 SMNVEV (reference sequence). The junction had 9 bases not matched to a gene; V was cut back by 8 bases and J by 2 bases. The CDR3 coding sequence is TGTGCCAGCCAGCGTATAGCGGGGGGAACCTACAATGAGCAGTTCTTC. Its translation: CASQRIAGGTYNEQFF.

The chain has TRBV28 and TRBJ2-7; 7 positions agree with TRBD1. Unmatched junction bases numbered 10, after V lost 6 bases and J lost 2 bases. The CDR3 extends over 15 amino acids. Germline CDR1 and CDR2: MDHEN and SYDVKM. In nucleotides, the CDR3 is TGTGCCAGCAGAACTACCGGGACAGCCCCCTACGAGCAGTACTTC. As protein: CASRTTGTAPYEQYF.

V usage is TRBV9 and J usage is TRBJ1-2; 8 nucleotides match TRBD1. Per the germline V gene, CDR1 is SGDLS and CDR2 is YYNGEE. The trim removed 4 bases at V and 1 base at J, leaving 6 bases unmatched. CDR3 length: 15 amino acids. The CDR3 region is CASSSRTGLNYGYTF. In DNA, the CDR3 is TGTGCCAGCAGCAGCCGGACAGGGCTTAACTATGGCTACACCTTC.

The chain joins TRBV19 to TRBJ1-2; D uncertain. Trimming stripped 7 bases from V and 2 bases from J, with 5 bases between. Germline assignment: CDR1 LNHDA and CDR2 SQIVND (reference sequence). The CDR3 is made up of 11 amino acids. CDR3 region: CASNQNYGYTF. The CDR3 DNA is TGTGCCAGTAATCAGAACTATGGCTACACCTTC.

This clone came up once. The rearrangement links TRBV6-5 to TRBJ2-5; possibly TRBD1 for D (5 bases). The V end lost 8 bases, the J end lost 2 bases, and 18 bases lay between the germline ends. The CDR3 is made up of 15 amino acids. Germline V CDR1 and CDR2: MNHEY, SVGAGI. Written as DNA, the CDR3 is TGTGCCAGCTCATCAATGGGGCAGCAGCAAGAGACCCAGTACTTC. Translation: CASSSMGQQQETQYF.

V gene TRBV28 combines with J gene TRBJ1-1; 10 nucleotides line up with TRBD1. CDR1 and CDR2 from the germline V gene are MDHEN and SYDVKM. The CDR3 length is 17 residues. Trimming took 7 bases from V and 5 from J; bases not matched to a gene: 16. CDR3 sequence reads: CASIWGGTGAFGTEAFF. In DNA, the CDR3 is TGTGCCAGCATCTGGGGGGGGACAGGGGCCTTTGGGACTGAAGCTTTCTTT.

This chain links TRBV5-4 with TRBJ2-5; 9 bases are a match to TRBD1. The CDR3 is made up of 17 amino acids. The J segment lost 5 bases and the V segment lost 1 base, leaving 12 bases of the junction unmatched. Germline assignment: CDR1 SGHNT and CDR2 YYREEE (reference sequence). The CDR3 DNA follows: TGTGCCAGCAGCTTGTTGGGACAGGGTGTAACGGCTGAGACCCAGTACTTC. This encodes CASSLLGQGVTAETQYF.

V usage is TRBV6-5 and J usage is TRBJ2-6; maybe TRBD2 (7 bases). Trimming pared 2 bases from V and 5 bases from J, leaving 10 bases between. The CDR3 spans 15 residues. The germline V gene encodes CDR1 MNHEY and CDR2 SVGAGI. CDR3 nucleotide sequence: TGTGCCAGCAGTTACGGGGGGGCGCGGGCCAACGTCCTGACTTTC. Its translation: CASSYGGARANVLTF.

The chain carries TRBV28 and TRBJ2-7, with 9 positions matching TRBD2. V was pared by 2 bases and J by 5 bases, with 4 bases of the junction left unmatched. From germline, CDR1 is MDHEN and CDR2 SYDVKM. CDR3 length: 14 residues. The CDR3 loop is CASSLAGGLNEQYF. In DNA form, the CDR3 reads TGTGCCAGCAGTTTAGCGGGAGGGCTCAACGAGCAGTACTTC. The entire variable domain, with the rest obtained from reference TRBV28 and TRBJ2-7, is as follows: DVKVTQSSRYLVKRTGEKVFLECVQDMDHENMFWYRQDPGLGLRLIYFSYDVKMKEKGDIPEGYSVSREKKERFSLILESASTNQTSMYLCASSLAGGLNEQYFGPGTRLTVT.